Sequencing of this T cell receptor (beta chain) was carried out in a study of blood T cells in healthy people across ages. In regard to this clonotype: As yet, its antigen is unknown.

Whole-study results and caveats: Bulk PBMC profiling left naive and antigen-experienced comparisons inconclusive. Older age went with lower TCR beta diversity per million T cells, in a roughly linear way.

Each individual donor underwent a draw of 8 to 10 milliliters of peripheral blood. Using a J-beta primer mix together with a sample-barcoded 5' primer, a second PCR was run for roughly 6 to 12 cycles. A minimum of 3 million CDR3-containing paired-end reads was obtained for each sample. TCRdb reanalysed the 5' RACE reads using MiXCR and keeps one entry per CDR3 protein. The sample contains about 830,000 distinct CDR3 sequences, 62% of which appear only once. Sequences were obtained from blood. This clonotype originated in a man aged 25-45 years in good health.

CDR3 residues: CASSPRDLENEQFF. In DNA, the CDR3 is TGTGCCAGCAGTCCTCGGGACTTAGAGAATGAGCAGTTCTTC. The rearrangement uses TRBV12-3 or TRBV12-4 and TRBJ2-1, with a weak D call TRBD2 (6 bases). With 5 bases removed from V and 7 bases from J, the gap between germline ends came to 15 bases. The CDR3 covers 14 residues.